This T cell receptor beta chain was profiled in a study of shared clonotypes between healthy human individuals. This CDR3 is 17 amino acids long. V gave up 5 bases and J gave up 0 bases, with 18 bases separating them. Germline CDR1 and CDR2: SEHNR and FQNEAQ (reference sequence). Donors were Caucasian adults residing in Nashville, Tennessee, USA. The authors divided CD4+ cells into CD45RA+ naive and CD45RA-negative memory subsets. The table lists this clone with a few counts. Sequenced by immunoSEQ multiplex PCR; TCRdb stores in-frame clones only, minus some. The profile covers 850,000 to 1,200,000 clones, with more than 60% appearing a single time and approximately 1.5% taken by the ten largest.

Material for sequencing was memory CD4+ T cells sorted from blood. The sample's subset: CD45RA-negative fraction. The chain joins TRBV7-9 to TRBJ2-3, with D perhaps TRBD2 (6 bases). The clonotype was recovered from a man aged 18 to 30 in good health. For the CDR3, the DNA is TGTGCCAGCAGCCGTGGCCGCGGGACCCAAAGCACAGATACGCAGTATTTT. Amino acids: CASSRGRGTQSTDTQYF.